Listed here are 15 T cell receptor beta chains from one sample, sequenced in a study of identical twins. Each CDR3 protein gets one entry after TCRdb re-called the 5' RACE reads with MiXCR. Altogether 1.5 million to 2 million distinct CDR3 sequences are present, around 33% being singletons, with the ten largest covering 0.25% to 0.3%. The sequencing input was cord blood. These receptors originate from a newborn girl in good health.

There are a few counts of this clonotype. The CDR3 DNA sequence: TGTGCCAGCAGCTTAGCCCCAGCGCCTCAAGAGACCCAGTACTTC. Its protein is CASSLAPAPQETQYF. The V call is TRBV13, the J call TRBJ2-5; no reliable D call. The CDR3 has 15 amino acids. V lost 1 base and J 2 bases, leaving 11 bases between the germline ends. Germline assignment: CDR1 PRHDT and CDR2 FYEKMQ (reference sequence).

This clonotype was picked up a small number of times. In DNA form, the CDR3 reads TGTGCCACCAAGCGGGGGAACAATGAGCAGTTCTTC. Amino acids: CATKRGNNEQFF. J is TRBJ2-1 and V is TRBV6-1; 8 bases are a match to TRBD2. Trimming cost V 10 bases and J 5 bases; bases outside gene matches: 4. The CDR3 is 12 residues long. Germline CDR1 MNHNS, CDR2 SASEGT.

This clonotype was picked up a small number of times. V is TRBV28 and J is TRBJ2-3; 10 nucleotides agree with TRBD2. The CDR3 spans 17 residues. Germline loops: CDR1 MDHEN, CDR2 SYDVKM. The trim removed 3 bases at V and 3 bases at J, leaving 9 bases unmatched. CDR3 sequence reads: CASSFQGAGGPTDTQYF. The CDR3 nucleotides read TGTGCCAGCAGTTTCCAGGGAGCGGGAGGGCCGACAGATACGCAGTATTTT.

The chain links TRBV5-1 to TRBJ2-2, with 11 bases aligning to TRBD2. The CDR3 length is 16 residues. Germline CDR1 and CDR2: SGHRS and YFSETQ. V shed 0 bases, J shed 7 bases, and the junction held 5 bases outside the gene matches. The CDR3 spells CASSLETSGRIGELFF. The CDR3 region has the DNA TGCGCCAGCAGCTTGGAAACTAGCGGGAGAATCGGGGAGCTGTTTTTT.

On this clonotype: The junction and the germline gene differ at one end; a read error may be behind it. The rearrangement links TRBV6-1 to TRBJ2-3; D is perhaps TRBD1 or TRBD2 (7 bases each). CDR1 is MNHNS and CDR2 is SASEGT in the germline V gene. This CDR3 spans 16 amino acids. The CDR3 loop is CASSEIGLGGTDTRYF. The CDR3 DNA follows: TGTGCCAGCAGTGAAATCGGACTGGGGGGGACAGATACGCGGTATTTT.

V is TRBV6-5 and J is TRBJ1-4, with 7 bases identical to TRBD1. CDR1 is MNHEY and CDR2 is SVGAGI in the germline V gene. This CDR3 contains 15 residues. V was clipped by 2 bases and J by 5 bases; unmatched bases: 5. DNA for the CDR3: TGTGCCAGCAGTTACAACCGGGACAGAAATGAAAAACTGTTTTTT. Protein: CASSYNRDRNEKLFF.

For this clonotype: This may stem from a read error, because a much larger clone lies one nucleotide away. CDR3 protein: CASSYWVGSSYEQFF. CDR3 DNA: TGTGCCAGCAGTTACTGGGTTGGGAGCTCCTACGAGCAGTTCTTC. The chain uses TRBV6-5 and TRBJ2-7, with a tentative D call TRBD2 (5 bases). The J call is in doubt because the DNA end fits TRBJ2-1 better. The CDR3 is made up of 15 amino acids. Germline CDR1 reads MNHEY; CDR2 reads SVGAGI.

The chain employs TRBV12-3 or TRBV12-4 and TRBJ2-1; TRBD1 agrees at 7 bases. The CDR3 totals 14 residues. Trimming took 5 bases from V and 3 from J; bases not matched to a gene: 4. The CDR3 DNA sequence: TGTGCCAGCAGTCGGGACAGACTCTACAATGAGCAGTTCTTC. Translated, it gives CASSRDRLYNEQFF.

The sample holds a few counts of this clonotype. This sequence joins TRBV7-9 and TRBJ2-1, with a possible D match to TRBD1 (5 bases). CDR3 length: 15 amino acids. Germline CDR1 SEHNR, CDR2 FQNEAQ (reference sequence). The V end was cut by 5 bases, the J end by 4 bases, with 15 bases between. As DNA, the CDR3 is TGTGCCAGCAGCCCTAGGACAAGACTGTACAATGAGCAGTTCTTC. Translation gives CASSPRTRLYNEQFF. Based on the CDR3 plus reference TRBV7-9 and TRBJ2-1, the full variable domain is DTGVSQNPRHKITKRGQNVTFRCDPISEHNRLYWYRQTLGQGPEFLTYFQNEAQLEKSRLLSDRFSAERPKGSFSTLEIQRTEQGDSAMYLCASSPRTRLYNEQFFGPGTRLTVL.

This clonotype was detected once. The J gene is TRBJ2-2, the V gene TRBV2; TRBD1 matches 9 bases. The CDR3 covers 15 residues. Trimming removed 5 bases from V and 5 bases from J; junction bases left unmatched: 6. In germline, CDR1 is SNHLY, CDR2 FYNNEI. Here the CDR3 DNA reads TGTGCCAGCAGTATCCGGGACAGGGCAACCGGGGAGCTGTTTTTT. Translating gives CASSIRDRATGELFF.

Points on this clonotype: The junction does not match germline at one end; this may be a read error. This chain links TRBV20-1 with TRBJ2-7, with a possible D match to TRBD2 (5 bases). CDR1 DFQATT and CDR2 SNEGSKA come from the germline V gene (reference sequence). This CDR3 has 15 amino acids. The CDR3 loop reads CGARDRRANSYEQYF. The CDR3, as DNA: TGCGGTGCTAGAGATAGGCGGGCCAACTCCTACGAGCAGTACTTC.

This chain connects TRBV20-1 to TRBJ2-1; 10 bases are shared with TRBD2. The V segment lost 6 bases and the J segment 5 bases; nucleotides outside the gene matches: 4. The CDR3 totals 13 residues. Germline lookup yields CDR1 DFQATT and CDR2 SNEGSKA (reference sequence). The CDR3 region is CSAPLAGDNEQFF. CDR3 DNA sequence: TGCAGTGCACCGCTAGCGGGAGACAATGAGCAGTTCTTC.

This chain connects TRBV28 to TRBJ2-1; TRBD2 agrees at 13 bases. Germline trimming cut 3 bases from V and 6 bases from J; bases unmatched to any gene: 2. Germline loops: CDR1 MDHEN, CDR2 SYDVKM. CDR3 length equals 15 residues. As DNA, the CDR3 is TGTGCCAGCAGTTTCGGGACTAGCGGGACCAATGAGCAGTTCTTC. This codes for CASSFGTSGTNEQFF.

This clonotype was detected only a few times. This chain uses TRBV6-5 with TRBJ1-1; TRBD1 is a possible D gene (5 bases). V lost 2 bases and J 2 bases, leaving 12 bases between the germline ends. Looked up from germline, CDR1 is MNHEY and CDR2 is SVGAGI. The length of the CDR3 is 15 residues. The CDR3: CASSYVGHPNTEAFF. The CDR3 nucleotides read TGTGCCAGCAGTTACGTCGGACACCCTAACACTGAAGCTTTCTTT.

This chain links TRBV7-9 with TRBJ2-1; tentatively, D is TRBD2 (5 bases). The germline V and J ends were trimmed by 5 bases and 9 bases, with 23 bases remaining between them. Germline V gives CDR1 SEHNR, CDR2 FQNEAQ (reference sequence). The CDR3 sequence is 16 residues long. The CDR3 bases are TGTGCCAGCAGCAACAAACTTACTAGTGGGAGAAGTGAGCAGTTCTTC. As protein: CASSNKLTSGRSEQFF.